Reported below is one T cell receptor beta chain. Antigen specificity is unknown. Per germline, CDR1 MNHEY and CDR2 SVGAGI. This CDR3 is built from 16 residues. J lost 3 bases, V lost 0 bases, and 2 bases had no gene match. The PCR made use of 60 Vbeta and 13 Jbeta primers. Clones were sequenced by immunoSEQ multiplex PCR, and TCRdb holds only the in-frame ones, with some missing. This sample lists some 110,000 clones; its ten largest clones have more than 3%. This sample is drawn from a study of cytomegalovirus exposure and HLA in healthy donors. General observations from the study: A few of the chains that were CMV-associated were confirmed in vitro to be specific for CMV antigens. Later analysis indicated greater clonal expansion among HLA-associated TCR beta chains than among equally common other chains.

V usage is TRBV6-5 and J usage is TRBJ2-1, with 10 positions matching TRBD2. This sequence originates from a man between 25 and 39 years old in good health and CMV-seronegative. The sample was PBMCs. CDR3 nucleotide sequence: TGTGCCAGCAGTTACTCGGCTAGCGGGGGCTACAATGAGCAGTTCTTC. Protein sequence: CASSYSASGGYNEQFF.